This entry lists 6 T cell receptor beta chains sequenced from one sample in a study of blood T cells in healthy people across ages. Using a J-beta primer mix together with a sample-barcoded 5' primer, a second PCR was run for 7 to 11 cycles. MiXCR, applied by TCRdb to the 5' RACE reads, yields one record per CDR3 protein. The sample shows approximately 1,700,000 distinct CDR3 sequences, approximately 39% of them seen only once. The sequencing input was blood. The receptor set was obtained from a human donor in good health.

The genes are TRBV12-3 or TRBV12-4 and TRBJ1-1; tentatively, D is TRBD1 (6 bases). V was pared by 5 bases and J by 7 bases, with 23 bases between. This CDR3 is 16 amino acids long. CDR3 region: CASSLIPGHLIYEAFF. CDR3 coding DNA: TGTGCCAGCAGTCTGATACCGGGACACCTAATTTATGAAGCTTTCTTT.

This chain connects TRBV6-2 or TRBV6-3 to TRBJ2-4; D unresolved. The DNA end favors TRBJ2-7, so the J call may be wrong. The CDR3 length is 12 residues. The germline V gene has CDR1 MNHEY and CDR2 SVGEGT. CDR3 in DNA: TGTGCCAGCAGTCGACCCACTGACGAGCAGTACTTC. It is translated as CASSRPTDEQYF.

This chain connects TRBV3-1 to TRBJ2-4; D gene unclear. With the DNA end fitting TRBJ2-7 better, the J assignment may be wrong. CDR3 length: 14 residues. Germline values: CDR1 LGHDT, CDR2 YNNKEL (reference sequence). The CDR3 is CASSHLGTVYEQYF. The CDR3 DNA is TGTGCCAGCAGCCATTTGGGCACCGTTTACGAGCAGTACTTC.

This clonotype has a handful of counts. The rearrangement uses TRBV5-5 and TRBJ2-5; 11 bases are shared with TRBD2. Germline V gene lookup returns CDR1 SGHKS and CDR2 YYEKEE (reference sequence). The CDR3 sequence is 16 residues long. Trimming cost V 5 bases and J 9 bases; bases outside gene matches: 15. The CDR3 spells CASRLTSGGAAGAQYF. The CDR3 coding sequence is TGTGCCAGCAGACTCACTAGCGGGGGTGCGGCGGGGGCCCAGTACTTC.

The rearrangement uses TRBV9 and TRBJ2-3, with 8 nucleotides matching TRBD1. This CDR3 is 16 amino acids long. Germline CDR1 and CDR2: SGDLS and YYNGEE. V shed 2 bases and J 3 bases; nucleotides not matched to a gene: 8. The CDR3 DNA sequence: TGTGCCAGCAGCGTGGCAGGGGGCGGGCGTACAGATACGCAGTATTTT. Its protein product is CASSVAGGGRTDTQYF.

Concerning this clonotype: At one end, the junction sequence differs from germline, possibly due to a read error. The CDR3 region is CANSESVGGEAFF. The DNA of the CDR3 is TGTGCCAACAGTGAATCCGTTGGGGGTGAAGCTTTCTTT. The rearrangement joins TRBV2 to TRBJ1-1; weak D call: TRBD1 (5 bases). This CDR3 has 13 residues. Germline CDR1 SNHLY, CDR2 FYNNEI. Full variable domain (remainder filled in from reference TRBV2 and TRBJ1-1): EPEVTQTPSHQVTQMGQEVILRCVPISNHLYFYWYRQILGQKVEFLVSFYNNEISEKSEIFDDQFSVERPDGSNFTLKIRSTKLEDSAMYFCANSESVGGEAFFGQGTRLTVV.